This T cell receptor beta chain originates from a study of blood T cell repertoires in COVID-19. In the source study's methods: Reference gene primer amplification in the assay estimated nucleated cell counts. Some clones are missing from TCRdb's copy, which holds only in-frame ones; the method was immunoSEQ multiplex PCR. V and J calls plus clone size are reproduced from that table; the DNA served to infer D and trimming. The sample has under 250,000 clones; around nine tenths are singletons. The CDR3 loop spans 16 amino acids. The germline V gene encodes CDR1 SGDLS and CDR2 YYNGEE. V lost 1 base, J lost 5 bases, and 18 bases lay in between.

This chain connects TRBV9 to TRBJ2-5; perhaps TRBD2 as D (5 bases). Sequenced material: peripheral blood. The clonotype was recovered from a woman aged 55-69 years who had recovered from COVID-19. CDR3 amino acids: CASSVHMVGSYETQYF. In nucleotides, the CDR3 is TGTGCCAGCAGCGTACATATGGTTGGGAGCTACGAGACCCAGTACTTC.